This T cell receptor beta chain appears in the sequencing data of a study of blood T cell repertoires in COVID-19. About the study: Material from acute and convalescent COVID-19 was sourced from the United States, Italy and Spain.

Concerning this clone: Other DNA sequences within the sample encode an identical CDR3.

CDR3 length equals 12 residues. V lost 5 bases and J lost 6; bases outside the gene matches: 3. In the authors' workflow: Reference gene primers were amplified, and this amplification served to estimate nucleated cell counts. Measured with immunoSEQ multiplex PCR; TCRdb has only the in-frame clones, and not every one. Clone size and V and J calls were adopted from that table, with D and trimming inferred from the DNA. The repertoire holds about 300,000 clones, with around 82% as singletons. Sequenced material: peripheral blood. The V and J genes are TRBV12-3 or TRBV12-4 and TRBJ2-7; TRBD1 aligns across 8 bases. This TCR was sampled from a woman in her forties or fifties with acute or convalescent COVID-19. CDR3 residues: CASSLTGGEQYV. CDR3 nucleotides: TGTGCCAGCAGTCTAACAGGGGGCGAGCAGTACGTC.